A selection of T cell receptor beta chains follows, all from one sample in a study of shared clonotypes between healthy human individuals. The data were produced by immunoSEQ multiplex PCR, yet TCRdb's version contains in-frame clones alone and is incomplete. The sample yields nearly 1 million clones, 76% seen once. Material: memory CD4+ T cells sorted from blood. The receptors were gathered from a man aged 18-30 years in good health. Each CDR3 is given with its conserved first and last residue. D genes are given only for firm matches. A row's size may be missing; if present it is once, few, many or a size class.

>TRBJ1-6|many|.|TRBV2
CASSEMLPLHF
TGTGCCAGCAGTGAGATGCTGCCCCTCCACTTT
>TRBJ2-7|.|.|TRBV5-4
CASSLGQGSHEQYF
TGTGCCAGCAGCTTGGGCCAGGGTTCCCACGAGCAGTACTTC
>TRBJ1-6|few|.|TRBV25-1
CASSAQGNSPLHF
TGTGCCAGCAGTGCACAGGGTAATTCACCCCTCCACTTT
>TRBJ2-3|.|.|TRBV30
CAWRRQGNTDTQYF
TGTGCCTGGAGACGGCAGGGTAACACAGATACGCAGTATTTT
>TRBJ2-7|.|.|TRBV5-1
CASSPRDTGPLHF
TGCGCCAGCAGCCCGCGAGATACGGGCCCCTTACACTTC
>TRBJ1-1|.|.|TRBV18
CASSPQVGGMNTEAFF
TGTGCCAGCTCACCACAGGTCGGTGGTATGAACACTGAAGCTTTCTTT
>TRBJ1-2|few|.|TRBV4-3
CASSQDLGAHSYGYTF
TGCGCCAGCAGCCAAGATCTTGGGGCACACAGCTATGGCTACACCTTC
>TRBJ2-7|once|.|TRBV7-9
CASSSTAGRGDSYEQYF
TGTGCCAGCAGCTCCACCGCGGGGCGTGGGGACTCCTACGAGCAGTACTTC
>TRBJ2-3|.|TRBD1|TRBV5-4
CASSRGQGGTDTQYF
TGTGCCAGCAGCCGTGGACAGGGAGGCACAGATACGCAGTATTTT
>TRBJ2-5|.|.|TRBV11-2
CASSPGQFQETQYF
TGTGCCAGCAGCCCAGGGCAGTTCCAAGAGACCCAGTACTTC
>TRBJ1-1|.|.|TRBV28
CASSLEQGHTEAFF
TGTGCCAGCAGTTTGGAACAGGGTCACACTGAAGCTTTCTTT
>TRBJ2-3|many|TRBD1|TRBV2
CASSWDRDTTRGDTQYF
TGTGCCAGCAGTTGGGACAGGGACACCACGCGGGGGGATACGCAGTATTTT
>TRBJ2-3|.|TRBD2|TRBV5-5
CASSPGGRPGLAGTDTQYF
TGTGCCAGCAGCCCGGGGGGACGGCCGGGACTAGCGGGCACAGATACGCAGTATTTT
>TRBJ2-5|.|TRBD2|TRBV5-1
CASSPVSGIRAETQYF
TGCGCCAGCAGCCCGGTCAGCGGGATCCGGGCAGAGACCCAGTACTTC
>TRBJ2-3|.|TRBD2|TRBV27
CASRRGVIDTQYF
TGTGCCAGCCGCCGGGGGGTTATAGATACGCAGTATTTT
>TRBJ2-1|.|TRBD2|TRBV11-2
CASSFTSGSYNEQFF
TGTGCCAGCAGCTTCACTAGCGGCTCCTACAATGAGCAGTTCTTC
>TRBJ1-2|.|TRBD1|TRBV5-6
CASSGTGEVNGYTF
TGTGCCAGCAGCGGGACAGGGGAAGTGAATGGCTACACCTTC
>TRBJ2-3|.|TRBD2|TRBV7-6
CASSLDRAGGRTDTQYF
TGTGCCAGCAGCTTAGATCGGGCGGGGGGCCGCACAGATACGCAGTATTTT
>TRBJ2-2|few|.|TRBV10-2
CASGKDTGELFF
TGCGCCAGCGGGAAGGACACCGGGGAGCTGTTTTTT
>TRBJ2-7|.|.|TRBV7-2
CASSLDWNYEQYF
TGTGCCAGCAGCTTAGATTGGAACTACGAGCAGTACTTC
>TRBJ2-3|.|TRBD2|TRBV5-4
CASSLKATSGGTDTQYF
TGTGCCAGCAGCCTGAAAGCGACTAGCGGGGGAACAGATACGCAGTATTTT
>TRBJ1-5|few|.|TRBV7-6
CASRFDRRVSNQPQHF
TGTGCCAGCCGTTTCGACAGGAGGGTTTCCAATCAGCCCCAGCATTTT
>TRBJ2-2|.|.|TRBV28
CASSLDVGGRTGELFF
TGTGCCAGCAGTTTAGACGTCGGGGGCAGGACCGGGGAGCTGTTTTTT
>TRBJ2-2|once|.|TRBV28
CASISQGNTGELFF
TGTGCCAGCATCTCCCAGGGGAACACCGGGGAGCTGTTTTTT
>TRBJ2-2|.|.|TRBV11-3
CASSQEVTGELFF
TGTGCCAGCAGCCAAGAGGTCACCGGGGAGCTGTTTTTT
>TRBJ1-2|.|.|TRBV6-5
CASSYSSVVSYGYTF
TGTGCCAGCAGTTACTCGAGTGTGGTTTCCTATGGCTACACCTTC
>TRBJ1-5|.|TRBD1|TRBV9
CASSDRGDNQPQHF
TGTGCCAGCAGCGACAGGGGAGACAATCAGCCCCAGCATTTT
>TRBJ2-5|.|TRBD2|TRBV7-7
CASSSQLAGGGETQYF
TGTGCTAGCAGCTCGCAACTAGCGGGAGGAGGGGAGACCCAGTACTTC
>TRBJ2-7|.|TRBD2|TRBV29-1
CSVESASGSYEQYF
TGCAGCGTTGAATCGGCTAGCGGATCCTACGAGCAGTACTTC
>TRBJ1-3|.|.|TRBV28
CASSPRGYVSGNTIYF
TGTGCCAGCAGTCCCCGGGGGTACGTCTCTGGAAACACCATATATTTT
>TRBJ2-1|.|.|TRBV5-6
CASSLRVGLNEQFF
TGTGCCAGCAGCTTGAGAGTCGGCCTCAATGAGCAGTTCTTC
>TRBJ2-7|.|TRBD2|TRBV6-1
CASSARLAGEIDEQYF
TGTGCCAGCAGTGCCCGACTAGCGGGAGAAATCGACGAGCAGTACTTC
>TRBJ2-2|.|TRBD2|TRBV27
CASSLQPGLATGELFF
TGTGCCAGCAGTTTACAACCGGGACTAGCGACCGGGGAGCTGTTTTTT
>TRBJ2-6|.|TRBD2|TRBV2
CARTGTSVLSSGANVLTF
TGTGCTCGCACCGGGACTAGCGTCCTCAGCTCTGGGGCCAACGTCCTGACTTTC
>TRBJ2-2|.|TRBD2|TRBV4-1
CASSQEGFSGGTGELFF
TGCGCCAGCAGCCAAGAGGGGTTTAGCGGGGGTACCGGGGAGCTGTTTTTT
>TRBJ2-1|.|.|TRBV21-1
CASDNTGQGALLHNEQFF
TGTGCCAGCGATAATACAGGGCAGGGGGCTCTTCTTCACAATGAGCAGTTCTTC
>TRBJ2-1|.|TRBD1|TRBV15
CATSPDRGSYNEQFF
TGTGCCACCAGCCCTGACAGGGGTTCCTACAATGAGCAGTTCTTC
>TRBJ2-3|.|.|TRBV19
CASSEGKRTDTQYF
TGTGCCAGTAGTGAGGGGAAGCGCACAGATACGCAGTATTTT
>TRBJ1-6|once|.|TRBV5-1
CASRTGNNSPLHF
TGCGCCAGCAGAACAGGGAATAATTCACCCCTCCACTTT
>TRBJ1-5|.|TRBD1|TRBV18
CASSPGTGAAQPQHF
TGTGCCAGCTCACCGGGGACAGGGGCAGCTCAGCCCCAGCATTTT
>TRBJ2-3|.|TRBD1|TRBV5-1
CASSSGQGSDTQYF
TGCGCCAGCAGCTCGGGACAGGGTTCAGATACGCAGTATTTT
>TRBJ1-1|.|.|TRBV18
CASSPDTAEAFF
TGTGCCAGCTCACCCGACACGGCCGAAGCTTTCTTT
>TRBJ1-2|.|TRBD1|TRBV2
CASSPGQGANGYTF
TGTGCCAGCAGTCCAGGACAGGGGGCGAATGGCTACACCTTC
>TRBJ1-3|few|.|TRBV6-5
CASSRQHSGNTIYF
TGTGCCAGCAGCCGTCAGCACTCTGGAAACACCATATATTTT
>TRBJ2-1|.|.|TRBV5-1
CASSQGYTLEQFF
TGCGCCAGCAGCCAGGGGTACACTCTTGAGCAGTTCTTC
>TRBJ1-4|.|.|TRBV19
CASSQPTLATNEKLFF
TGTGCCAGTAGTCAACCAACACTTGCAACTAATGAAAAACTGTTTTTT
>TRBJ1-1|.|.|TRBV5-8
CASQLEMNTEAFF
TGTGCCAGCCAACTCGAGATGAACACTGAAGCTTTCTTT
>TRBJ1-2|.|.|TRBV6-5
CARTENGYGYTF
TGTGCCAGAACTGAGAACGGCTATGGCTACACCTTC
>TRBJ2-4|.|TRBD1|TRBV6-5
CASSYTRDRGNIQYF
TGTGCCAGCAGTTACACCCGGGACAGGGGAAACATTCAGTACTTC
>TRBJ2-7|few|.|TRBV11-1
CASRLGGSVGEQYF
TGTGCCAGCAGGTTGGGCGGATCGGTGGGTGAGCAGTACTTC
>TRBJ1-5|.|.|TRBV2
CASSFPGLNQPQHF
TGTGCCAGCAGTTTTCCTGGACTCAATCAGCCCCAGCATTTT
>TRBJ2-5|.|.|TRBV11-3
CASSLTPLKTQYF
TGTGCCAGCAGCTTAACCCCTCTGAAAACCCAGTACTTC
>TRBJ2-1|.|.|TRBV2
CASSEGGRGEQFF
TGTGCCAGCAGTGAAGGGGGTCGCGGAGAGCAGTTCTTC
>TRBJ2-1|few|.|TRBV29-1
CSALPAGYNEQFF
TGCAGCGCCCTACCCGCGGGGTACAATGAGCAGTTCTTC
>TRBJ1-3|.|.|TRBV28
CASWAEVLGGNTIYF
TGTGCCAGCTGGGCGGAGGTCTTAGGTGGAAACACCATATATTTT
>TRBJ2-3|few|.|TRBV4-2
CASSQDNSAAGTQYF
TGTGCCAGCAGCCAAGATAACAGCGCCGCCGGTACGCAGTATTTT
>TRBJ1-5|.|TRBD1|TRBV4-1
CASSQADRGHQPQHF
TGCGCCAGCAGCCAAGCAGACAGGGGTCATCAGCCCCAGCATTTT
>TRBJ2-2|.|.|TRBV7-3
CASSAQGTGELFF
TGTGCCAGCAGCGCTCAGGGAACCGGGGAGCTGTTTTTT
>TRBJ1-5|once|.|TRBV2
CASRNRDGRNQPQHF
TGTGCCAGCAGGAACCGGGACGGACGCAATCAGCCCCAGCATTTT
>TRBJ2-7|.|.|TRBV6-6
CASGPEVYEQYF
TGTGCCAGCGGCCCGGAAGTCTACGAGCAGTACTTC